The 12 T cell receptor beta chains in this list originate from one sample, sequenced in a study of T-cell memory formation after mild COVID-19. TCRdb re-called the 5' RACE reads through MiXCR, storing one row per CDR3 protein. The profile shows 90,000 to 130,000 distinct CDR3 sequences, about 18% of them singletons. Material for sequencing was PBMCs or a T cell subset sorted from them (not recorded which). These TCRs come from a man between 18 and 29 years old who had mild COVID-19 (a few samples of this study predate the infection). Cell type and time point are not known.

The sample holds a few counts of this clonotype. The gene calls are TRBV5-1 and TRBJ2-3; TRBD2 matches at 10 bases. Germline assignment: CDR1 SGHRS and CDR2 YFSETQ. V gave up 5 bases and J gave up 2 bases; unmatched junction bases: 2. The CDR3 runs to 14 residues. The CDR3 loop reads CASRLAGPTDTQYF. The DNA of the CDR3 is TGCGCCAGCAGACTAGCGGGGCCCACAGATACGCAGTATTTT.

The V and J genes are TRBV10-3 and TRBJ2-3; perhaps TRBD1 as D (5 bases). The V gene lost 2 bases and the J gene lost 4 bases, with 10 bases spanning the gap. The CDR3 is 14 amino acids. Germline CDR1 is ENHRY and CDR2 is SYGVKD. The CDR3 spells CAISEIVGADTQYF. In DNA form, the CDR3 reads TGTGCCATCAGTGAGATTGTAGGGGCAGATACGCAGTATTTT.

This clonotype has more than one count but fewer than ten. The chain uses TRBV20-1 and TRBJ2-1; no clear D. Per the germline V gene, CDR1 is DFQATT and CDR2 is SNEGSKA (reference sequence). V was pared by 5 bases and J by 5 bases, with 10 bases between. This CDR3 spans 12 amino acids. As DNA, the CDR3 is TGCAGTGCTTCTCCTAGAAACAATGAGCAGTTCTTC. Protein sequence: CSASPRNNEQFF.

This clonotype has just a few counts. V gene TRBV5-1 combines with J gene TRBJ2-5, with 11 bases lining up with TRBD2. This CDR3 spans 16 amino acids. V shed 4 bases, J shed 5 bases, and the junction held 10 bases outside the gene matches. Germline lookup yields CDR1 SGHRS and CDR2 YFSETQ. The CDR3 loop reads CASSLGTSGGVETQYF. The CDR3 nucleotides read TGCGCCAGCAGCCTCGGGACTAGCGGAGGGGTGGAGACCCAGTACTTC.

There are many counts of this clonotype. The chain employs TRBV4-3 and TRBJ2-7, with a possible D match to TRBD2 (5 bases). V lost 1 base and J lost 2, with 24 bases in between. CDR1 is LGHNA, CDR2 YSLEER, per germline. The CDR3 contains 19 residues. The CDR3 region has the DNA TGCGCCAGCAGCCAAGGGAGATCTAGCCGCCCCCCTTCAGCCTACGAGCAGTACTTC. This sequence encodes CASSQGRSSRPPSAYEQYF.

This clonotype was counted only a few times. The V gene is TRBV25-1, the J gene TRBJ2-3; the D gene is possibly TRBD1 (5 bases). The V and J ends lost 4 bases and 4 bases respectively, with 12 bases between them. The CDR3 loop spans 14 amino acids. Germline CDR1 and CDR2: MGHDK and SYGVNS. CDR3 sequence: CASSVGVLADTQYF. The CDR3 region has the DNA TGTGCCAGCAGTGTAGGGGTATTGGCAGATACGCAGTATTTT.

This chain uses TRBV9 with TRBJ1-1; D remains ambiguous. Between the trimmed V and J ends, which lost 1 base and 1 base, there was a span of 5 bases. The germline V gene has CDR1 SGDLS and CDR2 YYNGEE. The CDR3 sequence is 13 residues long. In DNA form, the CDR3 reads TGTGCCAGCAGCGTACACCCGAACACTGAAGCTTTCTTT. This sequence encodes CASSVHPNTEAFF.

There are a few counts of this clonotype. The gene calls are TRBV7-9 and TRBJ2-5; a weak D match, TRBD2 (7 bases). There are 16 residues in the CDR3. Per germline, CDR1 SEHNR and CDR2 FQNEAQ (reference sequence). V lost 7 bases to trimming and J lost 1 base, with 19 bases between them. The CDR3 DNA reads TGTGCCAGCAACCCCAAGGGGGGGACCCCCCAAGAGACCCAGTACTTC. This gives the protein CASNPKGGTPQETQYF.

This chain joins TRBV30 and TRBJ2-6; no clear D. The ends were cut back, 5 bases at V and 4 bases at J, with 3 bases in the middle. The V gene's germline CDR1 is GTSNPN and CDR2 SVGIG (reference sequence). The CDR3 covers 11 residues. Here the CDR3 DNA reads TGTGCCTGGGGGGGGGCCAACGTCCTGACTTTC. Translating it yields CAWGGANVLTF.

The rearrangement uses TRBV7-3 and TRBJ2-1, with TRBD2 as a possible D gene (5 bases). CDR3 length: 12 amino acids. Trimming pared 5 bases from V and 7 bases from J, leaving 9 bases between. The germline CDR1 and CDR2 sequences are SGHTA and FQGTGA. CDR3 sequence reads: CASSLGLNEQFF. The CDR3 nucleotides are TGTGCCAGCAGCCTCGGACTTAATGAGCAGTTCTTC.

This clonotype was picked up a small number of times. The chain employs TRBV5-1 and TRBJ2-7; 7 nucleotides align to TRBD1. Germline V gene lookup returns CDR1 SGHRS and CDR2 YFSETQ. The CDR3 contains 15 residues. The V segment lost 4 bases and the J segment 6 bases; nucleotides outside the gene matches: 13. The CDR3 nucleotides read TGCGCCAGCAGCGCCCACTTGGGACAGTCCGGCGAGCAGTACTTC. This sequence encodes CASSAHLGQSGEQYF.

This clonotype was detected ten times or more. The germline gene is not matched at one end of the junction; a read error may be the cause. The V and J genes are TRBV12-3 or TRBV12-4 and TRBJ2-3; D gene unclear. The CDR3 length is 14 residues. In DNA, the CDR3 is TGTGCCAGCAGTTTAGACCCCAGCACGGATACGCAGTATTTT. As protein: CASSLDPSTDTQYF.